A single sample is the source of the 26 T cell receptor beta chains below, sequenced in a study of blood T cell repertoires in COVID-19. Sequenced by immunoSEQ multiplex PCR; TCRdb stores in-frame clones only, minus some. The sample includes about 200,000 clones, around 85% of them seen just once. The sequencing input was peripheral blood. Receptor source: a woman over 75 with acute or convalescent COVID-19.

V is TRBV6-5 and J is TRBJ1-1; 11 bases line up with TRBD1. V lost 6 bases, J lost 4 bases, and 4 bases stayed unmatched. In germline, CDR1 is MNHEY, CDR2 SVGAGI. This CDR3 is 14 amino acids long. CDR3 loop: CASRPGQGGTEAFF. The CDR3 DNA reads as TGTGCCAGCAGACCGGGACAGGGGGGCACTGAAGCTTTCTTT.

This clone has more than one count but fewer than ten. The gene calls are TRBV5-1 and TRBJ1-1, with unresolved D. The V gene's germline CDR1 is SGHRS and CDR2 YFSETQ. The V gene lost 6 bases and the J gene lost 1 base, with 4 bases spanning the gap. The CDR3 has 11 residues. The CDR3 region is CASTRNTEAFF. The CDR3 bases are TGCGCCAGCACCCGGAACACTGAAGCTTTCTTT.

V and J are TRBV7-8 and TRBJ2-1, with 9 bases that match TRBD1. The V and J ends lost 5 bases and 2 bases, in that order; junction bases with no gene match: 4. This CDR3 region has 15 residues. Germline V CDR1 and CDR2: SGHVS, FQNEAQ. CDR3 region: CASSQRTGAYNEQFF. The DNA for the CDR3 is TGTGCCAGCAGCCAACGGACAGGGGCCTACAATGAGCAGTTCTTC.

The chain's CDR3 is CASSYSGHLAFF. The CDR3 DNA reads TGTGCCAGCAGTTACTCGGGACACCTAGCTTTCTTT. This rearrangement joins TRBV6-6 to TRBJ1-1, with a weak D call TRBD1 (6 bases). This CDR3 contains 12 residues. The V gene lost 0 bases and the J gene lost 10 bases, with 9 bases spanning the gap. The germline CDR1 and CDR2 sequences are MNHNY and SVGAGI (reference sequence).

The chain recombines TRBV19 with TRBJ1-5, with D possibly matching TRBD1 (5 bases). CDR1 LNHDA and CDR2 SQIVND come from the germline V gene (reference sequence). This CDR3 comprises 14 residues. V dropped 10 bases and J dropped 0 bases, with 13 bases sitting between them. The CDR3 nucleotides are TGTGCCACCTCGACAGATTATAGCAATCAGCCCCAGCATTTT. Translation: CATSTDYSNQPQHF.

The J gene is TRBJ1-1, the V gene TRBV7-8; the D is unclear. Germline V gene data show CDR1 as SGHVS and CDR2 as FQNEAQ. The CDR3 has 13 amino acids. V lost 5 bases and J 0 bases, leaving 7 bases between the germline ends. CDR3 region: CASSPRLNTEAFF. CDR3 DNA: TGTGCCAGCAGCCCGAGGTTGAACACTGAAGCTTTCTTT.

This chain connects TRBV5-1 to TRBJ1-1, with 11 bases identical to TRBD1. The CDR3 is 16 amino acids. Germline lookup yields CDR1 SGHRS and CDR2 YFSETQ. J gave up 6 bases and V 3 bases, and 10 bases lay outside the gene matches. CDR3 region: CASSSGQGARSPEAFF. CDR3 coding DNA: TGCGCCAGCAGCTCCGGACAGGGGGCAAGGTCCCCTGAAGCTTTCTTT.

The chain combines TRBV7-6 with TRBJ1-2; D remains ambiguous. The V gene lost 2 bases and the J gene lost 7 bases, with 5 bases spanning the gap. CDR1 and CDR2 from the germline V gene are SGHVS and FNYEAQ. The CDR3 runs to 11 residues. In DNA form, the CDR3 reads TGTGCCAGCAGCTTACGCGGTGGCTACACCTTC. Amino acids: CASSLRGGYTF.

J is TRBJ2-3 and V is TRBV5-1, with TRBD2 matching over 11 bases. Germline CDR1 and CDR2: SGHRS and YFSETQ. The CDR3 has 19 residues. V shed 0 bases, J shed 1 base, and the junction held 10 bases outside the gene matches. CDR3 nucleotide sequence: TGCGCCAGCAGCTTGGGCCAGCGACTAGCGGGGCGACGCACAGATACGCAGTATTTT. Translating gives CASSLGQRLAGRRTDTQYF.

The V gene is TRBV7-6, the J gene TRBJ1-1, with 9 bases aligning to TRBD1. V dropped 6 bases and J dropped 6; count of bases not matched to a gene: 20. This CDR3 is built from 18 residues. The germline V gene encodes CDR1 SGHVS and CDR2 FNYEAQ. CDR3 sequence reads: CASSRPRDRVRGGAEAFF. The CDR3 DNA reads as TGTGCCAGCAGTCGCCCTCGGGACAGGGTACGTGGAGGGGCTGAAGCTTTCTTT.

This chain links TRBV5-4 with TRBJ1-3; 9 bases are a match to TRBD1. The CDR3 has 15 amino acids. Germline V CDR1 and CDR2: SGHNT, YYREEE (reference sequence). V shed 2 bases and J 6 bases; nucleotides not matched to a gene: 6. Here the CDR3 reads CASSLGQGMKNTIYF. The CDR3 nucleotides are TGTGCCAGCAGCTTAGGACAGGGGATGAAAAACACCATATATTTT.

The chain joins TRBV12-3 or TRBV12-4 to TRBJ1-6; D gene uncertain. CDR3 length equals 13 residues. With 4 bases removed from V and 13 bases from J, the gap between germline ends came to 14 bases. The DNA for the CDR3 is TGTGCCAGCAGTTCCCTACTGGGAGGCCCCCTCCACTTT. It encodes CASSSLLGGPLHF.

The V gene is TRBV10-3, the J gene TRBJ2-3; no reliable D call. This CDR3 spans 15 amino acids. Trimming pared 2 bases from V and 4 bases from J, leaving 13 bases between. Germline V CDR1 and CDR2: ENHRY, SYGVKD. Here the CDR3 reads CAISERLRRSDTQYF. The CDR3 DNA reads TGTGCCATCAGTGAGCGTTTGAGGAGATCAGATACGCAGTATTTT.

This chain links TRBV29-1 with TRBJ2-1, with D possibly TRBD2 on 6 matching bases. Germline CDR1 is SQVTM and CDR2 is ANQGSEA. V gave up 5 bases and J gave up 7 bases, with 9 bases separating them. The CDR3 sequence is 11 residues long. CDR3 loop: CSVSGTNEQFF. CDR3 bases: TGCAGCGTTTCAGGGACTAATGAGCAGTTCTTC.

CDR3 sequence reads: CSVAAGEGTEAFF. Written as DNA, the CDR3 is TGCAGCGTTGCTGCTGGGGAGGGCACTGAAGCTTTCTTT. The chain carries TRBV29-1 and TRBJ1-1, with D unclear. Trimming cost V 4 bases and J 4 bases, with 13 bases left between them. The CDR3 runs to 13 residues. Germline V lookup: CDR1 SQVTM, CDR2 ANQGSEA. The variable domain in full, completed from reference TRBV29-1 and TRBJ1-1, reads SAVISQKPSRDICQRGTSLTIQCQVDSQVTMMFWYRQQPGQSLTLIATANQGSEATYESGFVIDKFPISRPNLTFSTLTVSNMSPEDSSIYLCSVAAGEGTEAFFGQGTRLTVV.

The rearrangement uses TRBV19 and TRBJ1-5; unclear D gene. Germline CDR1 is LNHDA and CDR2 is SQIVND (reference sequence). Trimming pared 3 bases from V and 0 bases from J, leaving 9 bases between. This CDR3 has 15 residues. CDR3 in DNA: TGTGCCAGTAGTATTACCAGGTATAGCAATCAGCCCCAGCATTTT. It translates to CASSITRYSNQPQHF.

The gene calls are TRBV5-6 and TRBJ2-3; TRBD2 aligns across 10 bases. CDR3 length: 17 amino acids. Germline-derived CDR1 and CDR2 are SGHDT and YYEEEE. The J segment lost 5 bases and the V segment lost 2 bases, leaving 11 bases of the junction unmatched. CDR3 region: CASSFGPSGSGRDTQYF. CDR3 nucleotides: TGTGCCAGCAGCTTCGGTCCTAGCGGGAGTGGTAGAGATACGCAGTATTTT.

J is TRBJ2-4 and V is TRBV5-6; D unresolved. Germline loops: CDR1 SGHDT, CDR2 YYEEEE. The V and J ends lost 3 bases and 0 bases respectively, with 4 bases between them. The CDR3 covers 13 residues. As DNA, the CDR3 is TGTGCCAGCAGCTGGGCAGCCAAAAACATTCAGTACTTC. Translating gives CASSWAAKNIQYF.

The CDR3 coding sequence is TGTGCCAGCAGCTTGGGGGACAGCTCGAACACTGAAGCTTTCTTT. It codes for CASSLGDSSNTEAFF. The genes are TRBV7-9 and TRBJ1-1; 7 nucleotides agree with TRBD1. Germline lookup yields CDR1 SEHNR and CDR2 FQNEAQ (reference sequence). Trimming at V came to 3 bases and at J to 1 base, leaving 5 bases not matched to a gene. CDR3 length: 15 amino acids.

This sequence joins TRBV19 and TRBJ2-3; possible D gene TRBD2, 5 bases. V lost 5 bases, J lost 4 bases, and 7 bases lay in between. The CDR3 runs 12 residues. Per the germline V gene, CDR1 is LNHDA and CDR2 is SQIVND (reference sequence). In DNA form, the CDR3 reads TGTGCCAGTAGTCCGAGGGCAGATACGCAGTATTTT. This gives the protein CASSPRADTQYF.

This clone was counted a single time. The chain is built from TRBV19 and TRBJ2-7; the match to TRBD2 covers 7 bases. Trimming cost V 3 bases and J 5 bases; bases outside gene matches: 7. The CDR3 has 14 amino acids. CDR1 and CDR2 (germline): LNHDA, SQIVND (reference sequence). The CDR3 nucleotides read TGTGCCAGTAGTATGTTACGGGGAGGGGACGAGCAGTACTTC. It yields the protein CASSMLRGGDEQYF.

The rearrangement links TRBV6-5 to TRBJ1-5; D gene unclear. This CDR3 comprises 15 residues. Germline loops: CDR1 MNHEY, CDR2 SVGAGI. Between the trimmed V and J ends, which lost 8 bases and 3 bases, there was a span of 17 bases. The CDR3 loop is CASGPVLGVNQPQHF. The CDR3 bases are TGTGCCAGCGGGCCAGTACTCGGCGTCAATCAGCCCCAGCATTTT.

V is TRBV15 and J is TRBJ2-5, with D maybe TRBD1 (5 bases). This CDR3 region has 15 residues. Germline V CDR1 and CDR2: LNHNV, YYDKDF (reference sequence). V was shortened by 0 bases and J by 1 base, with 9 bases between the two germline ends. The CDR3 here is CATSRDPGPQETQYF. Here the CDR3 DNA reads TGTGCCACCAGCAGAGACCCAGGGCCCCAAGAGACCCAGTACTTC.

This clone appeared a single time. The J gene is TRBJ2-7, the V gene TRBV4-1, with TRBD2 identical over 9 bases. Germline CDR1 MGHRA, CDR2 YSYEKL. V gave up 4 bases and J gave up 9 bases; unmatched junction bases: 13. The CDR3 consists of 15 residues. DNA of the CDR3: TGCGCCAGCAGCCCCCTCGGGACTAGCATGTTATTGCAGTACTTC. Its protein product is CASSPLGTSMLLQYF.

The chain recombines TRBV5-6 with TRBJ1-2, with 7 bases that match TRBD1. Germline trimming cut 3 bases from V and 4 bases from J; bases unmatched to any gene: 0. The CDR3 totals 12 residues. CDR1 and CDR2 (germline): SGHDT, YYEEEE. The CDR3 loop reads CASSSGGYGYTF. The CDR3 bases are TGTGCCAGCAGCTCAGGGGGCTATGGCTACACCTTC.

This chain joins TRBV3-1 (or the pseudogene TRBV3-2) and TRBJ1-1, with TRBD1 identical over 8 bases. The CDR3 is made up of 14 amino acids. Per germline, CDR1 LGHDT and CDR2 YNNKEL (reference sequence). The trim removed 4 bases at V and 5 bases at J, leaving 6 bases unmatched. The CDR3 DNA reads TGTGCCAGCAGCCCGGGGACAGGTTGGACTGAAGCTTTCTTT. Translated: CASSPGTGWTEAFF.